This entry is about one T cell receptor (beta chain). The antigen is undetermined. The data stem from a study of post-analysis software for immune sequencing data. Germline V lookup: CDR1 SGHTA, CDR2 FQGTGA. V was trimmed by 0 bases and J by 10 bases, leaving 7 bases between them. This CDR3 has 12 residues. Study-wide results and limits: TRBV5-6, TRBV5-1 and TRBV20-1 were among 4 or 5 TRBV segments more frequent in patients than controls.

TCR beta cDNA libraries included unique molecular identifiers. MiXCR was run by TCRdb on the PCR reads, yielding one entry per CDR3 protein. The sample includes roughly 870,000 distinct CDR3 sequences, roughly half seen only once; the top ten take about 4.5%. The specimen sequenced was blood. The rearrangement joins TRBV7-3 to TRBJ2-1, with unresolved D. The TCR sequence derives from a girl under 18 with multiple sclerosis. In DNA form, the CDR3 reads TGTGCCAGCAGCTTAACGGGCAGGGAGCAGTTCTTC. Amino acids: CASSLTGREQFF.